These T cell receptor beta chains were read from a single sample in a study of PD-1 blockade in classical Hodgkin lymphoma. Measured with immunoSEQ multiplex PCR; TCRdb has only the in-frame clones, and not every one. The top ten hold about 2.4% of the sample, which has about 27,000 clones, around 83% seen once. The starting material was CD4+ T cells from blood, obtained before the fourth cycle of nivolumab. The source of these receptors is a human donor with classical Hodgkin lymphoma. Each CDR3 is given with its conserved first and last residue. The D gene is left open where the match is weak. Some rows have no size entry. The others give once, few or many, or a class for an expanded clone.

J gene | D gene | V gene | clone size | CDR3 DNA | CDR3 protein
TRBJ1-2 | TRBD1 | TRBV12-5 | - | TGTGCTAGTGGTTCCCCCCGGGACAGGGGGCGTAATGGCTACACCTTC | CASGSPRDRGRNGYTF
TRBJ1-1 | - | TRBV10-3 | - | TGTGCCTTTCCGACAGAGAACACTGAAGCTTTCTTT | CAFPTENTEAFF
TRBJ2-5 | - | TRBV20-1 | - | TGCAGTGCTAGGGGACAAGAGACCCAGTACTTC | CSARGQETQYF
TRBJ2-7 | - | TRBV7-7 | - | TGTGCCAGCAGCTTGGCACAGGGAGGCGAGCAGTACTTC | CASSLAQGGEQYF
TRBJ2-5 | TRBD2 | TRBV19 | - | TGTGCCAGTAGTATCCCAGCGGGAGGGCCCTCTGAAGAGACCCAGTACTTC | CASSIPAGGPSEETQYF
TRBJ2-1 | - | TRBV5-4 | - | TGTGCCAGCAGCTTGGGGGGGGCGGGAACCTCCAATGAGCAGTTCTTC | CASSLGGAGTSNEQFF
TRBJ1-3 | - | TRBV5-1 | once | TGCGCCAGCCAAGCCGACGGTAGCTCTGGAAACACCATATATTTT | CASQADGSSGNTIYF
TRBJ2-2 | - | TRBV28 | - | TGTGCCAGCAGCCCCCTTTATGGACGGGGTTTATCCCCCGGGGAGCTGTTTTTT | CASSPLYGRGLSPGELFF
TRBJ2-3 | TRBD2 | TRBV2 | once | TGTGCCAGCAGTGTCCTAGCGGGACCCACGGATACGCAGTATTTT | CASSVLAGPTDTQYF
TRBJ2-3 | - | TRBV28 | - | TGTGCCAGCAGTTCCCCCATGGGGGTGGGTGGCACAGATACGCAGTATTTT | CASSSPMGVGGTDTQYF
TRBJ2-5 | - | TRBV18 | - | TGTGCCAGCTCACCATCGTACCAAGAGACCCAGTACTTC | CASSPSYQETQYF
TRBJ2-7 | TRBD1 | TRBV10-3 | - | TGTGCCATCAGTGAGTCTACTCCGGGACAGGGTTACGAGCAGTACTTC | CAISESTPGQGYEQYF
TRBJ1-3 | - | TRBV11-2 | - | TGTGCCAGCAGCTTAGATCAGTCAGGGCCCGGAAACACCATATATTTT | CASSLDQSGPGNTIYF
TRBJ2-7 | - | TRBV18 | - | TGTGCCAGCGCAACCGACAGGACCTACGAGCAGTACTTC | CASATDRTYEQYF
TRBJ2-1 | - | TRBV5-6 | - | TGTGCCAGCAGCTTGGACCCGTCCTGGACCCCCTCCTACAATGAGCAGTTCTTC | CASSLDPSWTPSYNEQFF
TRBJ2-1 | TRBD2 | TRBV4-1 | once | TGCGCCAGCAGCCAAGCTATACAGCGGGGGTCCGGAAATGAGCAGTTCTTC | CASSQAIQRGSGNEQFF
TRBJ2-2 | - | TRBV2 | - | TGTGCCAGCCATCCAGGTACCGGGGAGCTGTTTTTT | CASHPGTGELFF
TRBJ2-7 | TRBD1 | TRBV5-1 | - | TGCGCCAGCAGCTTGGTGGGGGACAGGTTATACGAGCAGTACTTC | CASSLVGDRLYEQYF
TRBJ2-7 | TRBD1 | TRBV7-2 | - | TGTGCCAGCAGCTCCGCCCTGGGACAGGGGCACGACGAGCAGTACTTC | CASSSALGQGHDEQYF
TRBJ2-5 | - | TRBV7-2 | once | TGTGCCAGCAGCTTATCCAGGACACAAGAGACCCAGTACTTC | CASSLSRTQETQYF
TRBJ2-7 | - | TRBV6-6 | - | TGTGCCAGCAGTTACGTTTCTGGGACACCGTACGAGCAGTACTTC | CASSYVSGTPYEQYF
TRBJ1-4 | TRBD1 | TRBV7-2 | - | TGTGCCAGCAGCCCGGACAGGGCGACTAATGAAAAACTGTTTTTT | CASSPDRATNEKLFF
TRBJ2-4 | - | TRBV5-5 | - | TGTGCCAGCAGCTTGACGGGAGCCAAAAACATTCAGTACTTC | CASSLTGAKNIQYF
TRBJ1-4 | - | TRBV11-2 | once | TGTGCCAGCAGCTTAGTCATTGGACAGCCAGGGCGCGGAGAAAAACTGTTTTTT | CASSLVIGQPGRGEKLFF
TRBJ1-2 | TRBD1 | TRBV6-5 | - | TGTGCCAGCAGTTACTCCGACAGGGACTTGGGCTACACCTTC | CASSYSDRDLGYTF
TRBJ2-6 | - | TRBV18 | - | TGTGCCAGCTCCCGCGGGGGGGCCAACGTCCTGACTTTC | CASSRGGANVLTF
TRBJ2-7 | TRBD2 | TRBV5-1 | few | TGCGCCAGCAGCTTGAAGGCTAGCGGGATTTACGAGCAGTACTTC | CASSLKASGIYEQYF
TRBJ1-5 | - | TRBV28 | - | TGTGCCAGCAGTTTACACCTCGCGGTCAGAGATCAGCCCCAGCATTTT | CASSLHLAVRDQPQHF
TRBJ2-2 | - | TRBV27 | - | TGTGCCAGCCGGCGAGGGCCCACCGGGGAGCTGTTTTTT | CASRRGPTGELFF
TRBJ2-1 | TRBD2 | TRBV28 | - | TGTGCCAGCAGTTTAGCTAGCGGGAGTATTTACAATGAGCAGTTCTTC | CASSLASGSIYNEQFF
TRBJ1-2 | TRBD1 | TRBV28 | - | TGTGCCAGCACCTCCCTAACCGGGACAGGGATCTATGGCTACACCTTC | CASTSLTGTGIYGYTF
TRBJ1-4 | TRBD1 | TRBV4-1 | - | TGCGCCAGCAGCCAAGGGACAGGGGTCACTAATGAAAAACTGTTTTTT | CASSQGTGVTNEKLFF
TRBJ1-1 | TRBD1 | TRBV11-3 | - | TGTGCCAGTAGCTTTGGGACAGGTACAAAGGGGATGAACACTGAAGCTTTCTTT | CASSFGTGTKGMNTEAFF
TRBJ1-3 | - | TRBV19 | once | TGTGCCAGTAGTATAGACGGCCCTACTGTGGGAAACACCATATATTTT | CASSIDGPTVGNTIYF
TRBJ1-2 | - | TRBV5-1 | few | TGCGCCAGCAGCTTGGGGTTGGGCTACACCTTC | CASSLGLGYTF
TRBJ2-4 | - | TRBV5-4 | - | TGTGCCAGCAGCTTGGGTAGGTCCATCGGAGGCATTCAGTACTTC | CASSLGRSIGGIQYF
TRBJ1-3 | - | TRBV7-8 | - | TGTGCCAGCAGCCTCACAGGGTCTGGAAACACCATATATTTT | CASSLTGSGNTIYF
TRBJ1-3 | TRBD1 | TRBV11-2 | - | TGTGCCAGCAGCTTAGCTCCCGACAGGGGGCTTGGAAACACCATATATTTT | CASSLAPDRGLGNTIYF
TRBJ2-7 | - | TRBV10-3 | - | TGTGCCACCAATGACAGGGAGGCCTACGAGCAGTACTTC | CATNDREAYEQYF
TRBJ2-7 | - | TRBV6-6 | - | TGTGCCAGCAGTTACGACAGATACGAGCAGTACTTC | CASSYDRYEQYF
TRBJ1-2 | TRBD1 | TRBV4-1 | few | TGCGCCAGCAGCCTGGGGAGGACAGGGGATGGCTACACCTTC | CASSLGRTGDGYTF
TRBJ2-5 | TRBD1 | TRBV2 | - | TGTGCCAGCAGGCCGACAGGGACGAGCCAAGAGACCCAGTACTTC | CASRPTGTSQETQYF
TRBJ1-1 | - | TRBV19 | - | TGTGCCAGTAGTACTGCGGGCCCCGGCACTGAAGCTTTCTTT | CASSTAGPGTEAFF
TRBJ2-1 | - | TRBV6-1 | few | TGTGCCAGCACCGACAGGACGGGCTTCAATGAGCAGTTCTTC | CASTDRTGFNEQFF
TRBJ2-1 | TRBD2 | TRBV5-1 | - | TGCGCCAGCAGAATGCGGGAGGGCCAGGGGGATGAGCAGTTCTTC | CASRMREGQGDEQFF
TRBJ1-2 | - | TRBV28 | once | TGTGCCAGCAGTTTAGGCGCAGGAGTTGCCTATGGCTACACCTTC | CASSLGAGVAYGYTF
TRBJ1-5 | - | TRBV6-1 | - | TGTGCCAGCAGTGAACGGACAGTCACCAATCAGCCCCAGCATTTT | CASSERTVTNQPQHF
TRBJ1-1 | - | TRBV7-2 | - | TGTGCCAGCAGCTTAAAAGCAACCTTGAACACTGAAGCTTTCTTT | CASSLKATLNTEAFF
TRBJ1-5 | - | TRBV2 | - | TGTGCCAGCAGTGGCCCCTCGGGCAGGGTAAGGCAGCCCCAGCATTTT | CASSGPSGRVRQPQHF